The 2 T cell receptor beta chains presented below share a single source sample, sequenced in a study of PD-L1 blockade in urothelial cancer. The protocol was immunoSEQ multiplex PCR, while the TCRdb copy is restricted to in-frame clones and leaves out a portion. The profile shows about 43,000 clones, 80% of them singletons. Time point defined: pretreatment peripheral blood. The material was PBMCs, obtained around atezolizumab (anti-PD-L1) treatment. Source of these receptors: a man in his 60s with urothelial cancer.

This chain links TRBV27 with TRBJ2-1, with 8 nucleotides matching TRBD1. The CDR3 has 13 residues. With V trimmed by 8 bases and J by 1 base, 1 base remained unmatched. Germline CDR1 is MNHEY and CDR2 is SMNVEV (reference sequence). The CDR3 spells CASHRGSYNEQFF. Written as DNA, the CDR3 is TGTGCCAGCCACAGGGGGTCCTACAATGAGCAGTTCTTC.

This clone has more than one count but fewer than ten. The chain combines TRBV28 with TRBJ2-3; TRBD1 agrees at 9 bases. V was pared by 1 base and J by 0 bases, with 11 bases of the junction left unmatched. Per germline, CDR1 MDHEN and CDR2 SYDVKM. The CDR3 runs 19 residues. CDR3 amino acids: CASSLFRTDRGISTDTQYF. In DNA form, the CDR3 reads TGTGCCAGCAGTTTATTCCGCACTGACAGGGGGATTAGCACAGATACGCAGTATTTT.